The 31 T cell receptor beta chains given below trace back to one sample, sequenced in a study of cytomegalovirus exposure and HLA in healthy donors. PCR employed 60 Vbeta and 13 Jbeta primers. Method: immunoSEQ multiplex PCR; TCRdb's copy keeps in-frame clones and lacks some. The table shows 120,000 to 150,000 clones, with 80% occurring only once. The sequenced sample was PBMCs. All receptors come from a woman aged 30 to 39 in good health and CMV-seronegative.

The V gene is TRBV5-4, the J gene TRBJ2-3, with 10 bases identical to TRBD2. The length of the CDR3 is 15 residues. V was pared by 5 bases and J by 0 bases, with 3 bases of the junction left unmatched. CDR1 and CDR2 from the germline V gene are SGHNT and YYREEE (reference sequence). The CDR3 region has the DNA TGTGCCAGCAGGCGGACTAGCGGTAGCACAGATACGCAGTATTTT. Residues: CASRRTSGSTDTQYF.

The chain has TRBV27 and TRBJ2-7; no reliable D call. V lost 3 bases, J lost 0 bases, and 6 bases lay in between. This CDR3 contains 13 residues. Germline CDR1 and CDR2: MNHEY and SMNVEV (reference sequence). DNA for the CDR3: TGTGCCAGCAGTTTGCAGTACTCCTACGAGCAGTACTTC. It specifies CASSLQYSYEQYF.

This clone was observed a few times. The chain recombines TRBV7-9 with TRBJ1-2; D might be TRBD1 (6 bases). Germline V gene lookup returns CDR1 SEHNR and CDR2 FQNEAQ (reference sequence). Trimming shortened V by 5 bases and J by 3 bases, and 16 bases separated the two germline ends. The CDR3 is 15 residues long. In DNA, the CDR3 is TGTGCCAGCAGCCTAGTTCCACAGGGTCACTATGGCTACACCTTC. Amino acids: CASSLVPQGHYGYTF.

On this clone: Distinct nucleotide sequences in the sample also encode this CDR3. The genes are TRBV27 and TRBJ1-1, with 10 bases identical to TRBD1. Trimming removed 6 bases from V and 4 bases from J; junction bases left unmatched: 2. The CDR3 totals 13 residues. The germline V gene encodes CDR1 MNHEY and CDR2 SMNVEV (reference sequence). CDR3 nucleotides: TGTGCCAGCAGGGGACAGGGGAGCACTGAAGCTTTCTTT. Translated: CASRGQGSTEAFF.

This sequence joins TRBV9 and TRBJ2-1; the D gene is possibly TRBD2 (5 bases). The length of the CDR3 is 14 residues. Trimming shortened V by 4 bases and J by 1 base, and 9 bases separated the two germline ends. Germline lookup yields CDR1 SGDLS and CDR2 YYNGEE. The CDR3 reads CASSTRDSYNEQFF. For the CDR3, the DNA is TGTGCCAGCAGCACCCGGGATTCCTACAATGAGCAGTTCTTC.

The sample holds a few counts of this clone. This chain uses TRBV7-8 with TRBJ2-7; maybe TRBD2 (6 bases). CDR1 is SGHVS, CDR2 FQNEAQ, per germline. V lost 3 bases and J 2 bases, leaving 11 bases between the germline ends. The CDR3 sequence is 14 residues long. The CDR3 is CASSFGGVTYEQYF. The CDR3 DNA reads TGTGCCAGCAGCTTTGGCGGGGTCACCTACGAGCAGTACTTC.

V and J are TRBV18 and TRBJ2-5, with D possibly being TRBD1 (6 bases). The CDR3 spans 14 residues. V lost 8 bases and J 0 bases, leaving 13 bases between the germline ends. Germline V lookup: CDR1 KGHSH, CDR2 LQKENI. Written as DNA, the CDR3 is TGTGCCAGCCTGGTAAGGGGGAACCAAGAGACCCAGTACTTC. Translation gives CASLVRGNQETQYF. Full variable domain (outside the CDR3, taken from reference TRBV18 and TRBJ2-5): NAGVMQNPRHLVRRRGQEARLRCSPMKGHSHVYWYRQLPEEGLKFMVYLQKENIIDESGMPKERFSAEFPKEGPSILRIQQVVRGDSAAYFCASLVRGNQETQYFGPGTRLLVL.

V usage is TRBV5-8 and J usage is TRBJ2-3, with D tentatively TRBD1 (6 bases). Germline lookup yields CDR1 SGHTS and CDR2 YDEGEE. This CDR3 has 18 amino acids. Trimming removed 5 bases at V and 2 bases at J, with 24 bases between. This CDR3 is CASRGSGTQGTNTDTQYF. The DNA of the CDR3 is TGTGCCAGCAGGGGATCCGGGACACAAGGGACGAACACAGATACGCAGTATTTT.

About this clone: An end of the junction differs from the germline gene, which may be a read error. The chain joins TRBV7-9 to TRBJ2-7, with D uncertain. CDR3 length equals 14 residues. CDR1 is SEHNR and CDR2 is FQNEAQ in the germline V gene (reference sequence). In nucleotides, the CDR3 is TGTTCCAGCAGCTTCTTTGAAGCTTCCTACGAGCAGTACTTC. Translated, it gives CSSSFFEASYEQYF. Full variable domain (remainder filled in from reference TRBV7-9 and TRBJ2-7): DTGVSQNPRHKITKRGQNVTFRCDPISEHNRLYWYRQTLGQGPEFLTYFQNEAQLEKSRLLSDRFSAERPKGSFSTLEIQRTEQGDSAMYLCSSSFFEASYEQYFGPGTRLTVT.

V gene TRBV5-5 combines with J gene TRBJ2-3; D perhaps matches TRBD2 (5 bases). This CDR3 contains 14 residues. V lost 1 base and J 5 bases, leaving 11 bases between the germline ends. Germline V gene sequence: CDR1 SGHKS, CDR2 YYEKEE (reference sequence). In DNA form, the CDR3 reads TGTGCCAGCAGCTTGTTGACTAATAAAGATACGCAGTATTTT. It is translated as CASSLLTNKDTQYF. The full variable domain, in which reference TRBV5-5 and TRBJ2-3 provide the parts outside the CDR3, is DAGVTQSPTHLIKTRGQQVTLRCSPISGHKSVSWYQQVLGQGPQFIFQYYEKEERGRGNFPDRFSARQFPNYSSELNVNALLLGDSALYLCASSLLTNKDTQYFGPGTRLTVL.

Only one count was recorded for this clone. This rearrangement joins TRBV18 to TRBJ1-1; unclear D gene. CDR1 KGHSH and CDR2 LQKENI come from the germline V gene. This CDR3 comprises 14 residues. The V and J ends lost 2 bases and 2 bases respectively, with 9 bases between them. DNA of the CDR3: TGTGCCAGCTCACCAAGCGGACGTAACACTGAAGCTTTCTTT. Encoded protein: CASSPSGRNTEAFF.

This clone has just one count. V usage is TRBV28 and J usage is TRBJ2-4, with D tentatively TRBD1 (6 bases). The CDR3 spans 16 residues. Deletions cut 7 bases from V and 5 bases from J, with 21 bases between. Per the germline V gene, CDR1 is MDHEN and CDR2 is SYDVKM. This CDR3 reads CASNPRGGPPQNIQYF. The CDR3 nucleotides read TGTGCCAGCAACCCCAGGGGTGGCCCTCCTCAAAACATTCAGTACTTC.

This clone showed up just a few times. The chain joins TRBV5-6 to TRBJ2-7; tentatively, D is TRBD1 (5 bases). Germline V gives CDR1 SGHDT, CDR2 YYEEEE. The ends were cut back, 4 bases at V and 6 bases at J, with 20 bases in the middle. The CDR3 spans 15 residues. The CDR3 DNA reads as TGTGCCAGCAGCCTTTGGGGCACAAGGATCGGCGAGCAGTACTTC. Its translation: CASSLWGTRIGEQYF.

V gene TRBV5-1 combines with J gene TRBJ1-1, with D tentatively TRBD1 (5 bases). The V end lost 0 bases, the J end lost 12 bases, and 15 bases lay between the germline ends. The CDR3 extends over 13 amino acids. The germline V gene has CDR1 SGHRS and CDR2 YFSETQ. CDR3 bases: TGCGCCAGCAGCTTGGAATCCGGCAGGGTGACTTTCTTT. Translation: CASSLESGRVTFF.

This clone was counted a single time. The V call is TRBV10-2, the J call TRBJ1-2; D possibly corresponds to TRBD1 (6 bases). V was cut by 6 bases and J by 3 bases, with 11 bases left in between. Germline V CDR1 and CDR2: WSHSY, SAAADI. The CDR3 is 13 residues long. The CDR3 nucleotides read TGCGCCAGCAGGAGTCCAGGGGACTATGGCTACACCTTC. It is translated as CASRSPGDYGYTF.

The chain employs TRBV2 and TRBJ2-1; the match to TRBD1 covers 9 bases. In germline, CDR1 is SNHLY, CDR2 FYNNEI. This CDR3 comprises 13 residues. Trimming removed 8 bases from V and 12 bases from J; junction bases left unmatched: 11. The CDR3 sequence: CASGQGTAMAQFF. The CDR3 nucleotides are TGTGCCAGCGGACAGGGGACCGCGATGGCGCAGTTCTTC. Looking up the rest from reference TRBV2 and TRBJ2-1 gives the full variable domain: EPEVTQTPSHQVTQMGQEVILRCVPISNHLYFYWYRQILGQKVEFLVSFYNNEISEKSEIFDDQFSVERPDGSNFTLKIRSTKLEDSAMYFCASGQGTAMAQFFGPGTRLTVL.

The V and J genes are TRBV27 and TRBJ1-5, with TRBD1 as a possible D gene (6 bases). The CDR3 has 13 amino acids. V was pared by 2 bases and J by 14 bases, with 16 bases between. Germline loops: CDR1 MNHEY, CDR2 SMNVEV (reference sequence). The CDR3 region is CASSLAFRGWEHF. The CDR3 DNA is TGTGCCAGCAGTTTAGCTTTCAGGGGTTGGGAGCATTTT.

The V gene is TRBV7-9, the J gene TRBJ1-4; D is uncertain. The V and J ends lost 5 bases and 7 bases respectively, with 14 bases between them. CDR3 length: 14 residues. Germline-derived CDR1 and CDR2 are SEHNR and FQNEAQ (reference sequence). CDR3 sequence (DNA): TGTGCCAGCAGCCTGACACTCCCAGGTGAAAAACTGTTTTTT. Its protein is CASSLTLPGEKLFF.

In this sample, this clone turned up a few times. The chain couples TRBV5-4 to TRBJ2-7; 8 bases fit TRBD2. CDR1 is SGHNT and CDR2 is YYREEE in the germline V gene (reference sequence). The CDR3 totals 16 residues. The trim removed 0 bases at V and 4 bases at J, leaving 9 bases unmatched. The CDR3 reads CASSLGSGIRGYEQYF. The CDR3 DNA reads TGTGCCAGCAGCTTGGGTAGCGGGATTCGCGGGTACGAGCAGTACTTC.

This clone appeared a few times. The junction and the germline gene differ at one end; a read error may be behind it. The V gene is TRBV4-1, the J gene TRBJ2-7; no clear D. Germline lookup yields CDR1 MGHRA and CDR2 YSYEKL. The CDR3 totals 14 residues. CDR3 sequence: CASSPRLGSSEQYF. CDR3 DNA sequence: TGCGCCAGCAGCCCACGCCTAGGCTCCTCCGAGCAGTACTTC.

The genes are TRBV12-5 and TRBJ1-2, with 7 bases identical to TRBD1. Trimming took 6 bases from V and 0 from J; bases not matched to a gene: 13. Per germline, CDR1 LGHNT and CDR2 FRNRAP. The CDR3 consists of 17 residues. The CDR3 here is CASGRSPTGETNYGYTF. In nucleotides, the CDR3 is TGTGCTAGTGGCCGATCTCCTACAGGGGAGACTAACTATGGCTACACCTTC.

The chain links TRBV29-1 to TRBJ2-3; D gene uncertain. V lost 5 bases and J 4 bases, leaving 7 bases between the germline ends. Germline CDR1 is SQVTM and CDR2 is ANQGSEA. The length of the CDR3 is 11 residues. Written as DNA, the CDR3 is TGCAGCGTTCGGGTATCAGATACGCAGTATTTT. Translating gives CSVRVSDTQYF.

This chain links TRBV29-1 with TRBJ1-1; 8 positions agree with TRBD1. This CDR3 comprises 13 residues. In germline, CDR1 is SQVTM, CDR2 ANQGSEA. Trimming cost V 4 bases and J 4 bases; bases outside gene matches: 5. Here the CDR3 DNA reads TGCAGCGTTGGATACAGGGGGAGCACTGAAGCTTTCTTT. It translates to CSVGYRGSTEAFF. Drawing the rest from reference TRBV29-1 and TRBJ1-1, the complete variable domain is SAVISQKPSRDICQRGTSLTIQCQVDSQVTMMFWYRQQPGQSLTLIATANQGSEATYESGFVIDKFPISRPNLTFSTLTVSNMSPEDSSIYLCSVGYRGSTEAFFGQGTRLTVV.

The V call is TRBV29-1, the J call TRBJ2-1; maybe TRBD2 (6 bases). With 6 bases removed from V and 10 bases from J, the gap between germline ends came to 13 bases. The CDR3 runs to 11 residues. Germline CDR1 is SQVTM and CDR2 is ANQGSEA. The CDR3 reads CSVARLGEQFF. DNA for the CDR3: TGCAGCGTCGCTAGACTAGGGGAGCAGTTCTTC.

This chain connects TRBV7-9 to TRBJ1-2; D gene uncertain. The germline CDR1 and CDR2 sequences are SEHNR and FQNEAQ (reference sequence). The ends were cut back, 1 base at V and 0 bases at J, with 6 bases in the middle. The length of the CDR3 is 14 residues. CDR3 loop: CASSLVAANYGYTF. For the CDR3, the DNA is TGTGCCAGCAGCTTAGTGGCCGCTAACTATGGCTACACCTTC.

The chain links TRBV9 to TRBJ2-7; possible D gene TRBD1, 6 bases. Trimming stripped 3 bases from V and 0 bases from J, with 10 bases between. There are 14 residues in the CDR3. Germline CDR1 SGDLS, CDR2 YYNGEE. The CDR3 bases are TGTGCCAGCAGCGCCTCACAGGGCTCCTACGAGCAGTACTTC. Amino acid sequence: CASSASQGSYEQYF.

The rearrangement joins TRBV7-2 to TRBJ1-5, with 8 bases that match TRBD1. Germline V gene lookup returns CDR1 SGHTA and CDR2 FQGNSA. The CDR3 contains 16 residues. Trimming took 5 bases from V and 6 from J; bases not matched to a gene: 12. The CDR3 DNA sequence: TGTGCCAGCAGCCCTAGAGGACAGGGTGAGGCTCAGCCCCAGCATTTT. Translation: CASSPRGQGEAQPQHF.

The genes are TRBV29-1 and TRBJ2-7; TRBD1 agrees at 7 bases. The CDR3 is made up of 15 amino acids. Trimming took 3 bases from V and 0 from J; bases not matched to a gene: 8. Germline V CDR1 and CDR2: SQVTM, ANQGSEA. In nucleotides, the CDR3 is TGCAGCGTTGATCGCGGTGCAGGGGGCTCCTACGAGCAGTACTTC. It translates to CSVDRGAGGSYEQYF.

The rearrangement links TRBV6-5 to TRBJ1-2; 7 nucleotides agree with TRBD1. Trimming took 6 bases from V and 5 from J; bases not matched to a gene: 9. This CDR3 contains 14 residues. Per the germline V gene, CDR1 is MNHEY and CDR2 is SVGAGI. DNA for the CDR3: TGTGCCAGCAGCAAAACAGGGGTAGGGTATGGCTACACCTTC. As protein: CASSKTGVGYGYTF.

This chain uses TRBV7-6 with TRBJ2-1, with a tentative D call TRBD1 (6 bases). V shed 4 bases and J shed 7 bases, with 11 bases lying between them. The CDR3 has 13 amino acids. In germline, CDR1 is SGHVS, CDR2 FNYEAQ. DNA for the CDR3: TGTGCCAGCAGCTCGGACAGAGGGAATGAGCAGTTCTTC. Protein product: CASSSDRGNEQFF.

This chain connects TRBV30 to TRBJ2-3, with TRBD2 matching over 8 bases. CDR1 and CDR2 (germline): GTSNPN, SVGIG (reference sequence). After removal of 2 bases from V and 0 bases from J, the junction contained 1 base not matched to a gene. This CDR3 comprises 14 residues. This CDR3 is CAWSTSGSTDTQYF. The DNA for the CDR3 is TGTGCCTGGAGTACTAGCGGTAGCACAGATACGCAGTATTTT.